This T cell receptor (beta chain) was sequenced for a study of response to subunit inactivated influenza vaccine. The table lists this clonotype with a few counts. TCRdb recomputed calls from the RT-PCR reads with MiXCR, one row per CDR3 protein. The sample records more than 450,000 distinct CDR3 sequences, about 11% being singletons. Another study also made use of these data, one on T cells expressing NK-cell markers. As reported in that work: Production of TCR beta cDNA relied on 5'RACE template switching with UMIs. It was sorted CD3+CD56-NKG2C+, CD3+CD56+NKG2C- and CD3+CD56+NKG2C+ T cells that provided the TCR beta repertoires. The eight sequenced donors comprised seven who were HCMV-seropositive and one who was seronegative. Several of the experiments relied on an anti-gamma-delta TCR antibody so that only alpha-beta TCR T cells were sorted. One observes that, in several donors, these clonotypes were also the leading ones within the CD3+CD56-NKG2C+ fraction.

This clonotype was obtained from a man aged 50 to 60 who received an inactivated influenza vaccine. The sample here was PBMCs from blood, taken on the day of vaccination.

The CDR3 DNA reads as TGCAGCGCGAGCCAGAGGGGCGAGCAGTACTTC. It encodes CSASQRGEQYF. The chain recombines TRBV29-1 with TRBJ2-7; D possibly uses TRBD1 or TRBD2 (5 bases each). The CDR3 runs 11 residues. Germline CDR1 is SQVTM and CDR2 is ANQGSEA. V was shortened by 7 bases and J by 6 bases, with 13 bases between the two germline ends.